A selection of T cell receptor beta chains follows, all from one sample in a study of blood T cell repertoires in COVID-19. Clones were read by immunoSEQ multiplex PCR, and TCRdb kept only the in-frame ones, dropping some. Here the sample spans some 120,000 clones, around 87% being singletons. Sequencing was carried out using peripheral blood. The receptors were gathered from a man between 65 and 85 years old with active or convalescent COVID-19. The CDR3 runs from the conserved cysteine through the conserved F or W. The D gene is left open where the match is weak. Rows give clone size only sometimes, using once, few, many, or a class for an expanded clone.

d_gene	v_gene	j_gene	abundance	CDR3nt	CDR3aa
-	TRBV19	TRBJ2-3	-	TGTGCCAGTAGCAGAACAGGGGAGGTGAGGACAGATACGCAGTATTTT	CASSRTGEVRTDTQYF
TRBD2	TRBV5-1	TRBJ2-7	-	TGCGCCAGCAGCTTGGGGCTAGCGGGTTCCTACGAGCAGTACTTC	CASSLGLAGSYEQYF
-	TRBV6-5	TRBJ1-6	-	TGTGCCAGCAGTTACTGGGACAATGCTAGGGTTTCACCCCTCCACTTT	CASSYWDNARVSPLHF
TRBD1	TRBV24-1	TRBJ1-5	-	TGTGCCACCAGTGACCGGACAGGGGGAAAACAGCCCCAGCATTTT	CATSDRTGGKQPQHF
-	TRBV6-6	TRBJ2-5	-	TGTGCCAGCAGGGCGGGGGAGACCCAGTACTTC	CASRAGETQYF
-	TRBV19	TRBJ2-1	-	TGTGCCAGTAAACCCGAACAGGTCTGGAATGAGCAGTTCTTC	CASKPEQVWNEQFF
TRBD1	TRBV19	TRBJ1-5	-	TGTGCCAGTAGTTTCACAGGGGGAGCTCAGCCCCAGCATTTT	CASSFTGGAQPQHF
-	TRBV5-1	TRBJ1-1	-	TGCGCCACTGGGGTTGGGGGCAACACTGAAGCTTTCTTT	CATGVGGNTEAFF
TRBD1	TRBV19	TRBJ2-7	-	TGTGCCAGTAGCCTACAGGGGGCTGAGTACGAGCAGTACTTC	CASSLQGAEYEQYF
-	TRBV5-5	TRBJ2-1	-	TGTGCCAGCAGCTTGGGTGAGCGGGCCTACAATGAGCAGTTCTTC	CASSLGERAYNEQFF
TRBD1	TRBV24-1	TRBJ2-2	-	TGTGCCACCAGAGGGACAGGGGAGGGCACCGGGGAGCTGTTTTTT	CATRGTGEGTGELFF
-	TRBV2	TRBJ2-7	-	TGTGCCAGCAGGGGGTGGGGCGGGACGTCGGGTTTCTACGAGCAGTACTTC	CASRGWGGTSGFYEQYF
TRBD1	TRBV20-1	TRBJ1-2	-	TGCAGTGCCAGTTCCGGGACAGGGTTTAATGGCTACACCTTC	CSASSGTGFNGYTF
TRBD1	TRBV29-1	TRBJ2-7	-	TGCAGCGTTGAAGGTTCGACAGGGGGCGCCGTAAAGCAGTACTTC	CSVEGSTGGAVKQYF
TRBD2	TRBV5-1	TRBJ2-1	-	TGCGCCAGCAGCTTGGGGCTAGCGGGCTACAATGAGCAGTTCTTC	CASSLGLAGYNEQFF
-	TRBV27	TRBJ1-3	-	TGTGCCAGCAGTCCGGGCGGGCCCTCTGGAAACACCATATATTTT	CASSPGGPSGNTIYF
-	TRBV7-3	TRBJ2-5	-	TGTGCCAGCAGCCCCCGGCGGCAAGAGACCCAGTACTTC	CASSPRRQETQYF
TRBD1	TRBV29-1	TRBJ1-5	-	TGCAGCGTTGGGGGGACGACAGGGAGCAATCAGCCCCAGCATTTT	CSVGGTTGSNQPQHF
-	TRBV6-6	TRBJ1-1	once	TGTGCCAGCAGTTACGGGGCAGGGATAGACACTGAAGCTTTCTTT	CASSYGAGIDTEAFF
TRBD1	TRBV2	TRBJ2-2	-	TGTGCCAGCACTCCGGGACAGGCCCTCACCGGGGAGCTGTTTTTT	CASTPGQALTGELFF
TRBD1	TRBV11-2	TRBJ1-1	-	TGTGCCAGCAGCCCAGGCAGGGGGGCCCTGAACACTGAAGCTTTCTTT	CASSPGRGALNTEAFF
-	TRBV6-6	TRBJ1-3	-	TGTGCGGGAATGGCGGGGGGTGGAAACACCATATATTTT	CAGMAGGGNTIYF
-	TRBV28	TRBJ1-1	-	TGTGCCAGCAGTTTAGCTCAGGTCACTGAAGCTTTCTTT	CASSLAQVTEAFF
-	TRBV2	TRBJ2-3	-	TGTGCCAGCAATGAGCGGAAAACGCAGTATTTT	CASNERKTQYF
TRBD1	TRBV23-1	TRBJ1-5	-	TGCGCCAGCAGTCCACAACAGGGGGCCGGGAATCAGCCCCAGCATTTT	CASSPQQGAGNQPQHF
-	TRBV19	TRBJ1-1	few	TGTGCCACTGATTCGGGGGGGAGGACTGAAGCTTTCTTT	CATDSGGRTEAFF
-	TRBV7-5	TRBJ2-7	-	TGTGCCAGAAGCTTAGTTGGACTTTACTACGAGCAGTACTTC	CARSLVGLYYEQYF
TRBD1	TRBV19	TRBJ1-2	once	TGTGCCAGTAGTGCATCCGGGACAGGGGGCGATGGCTACACCTTC	CASSASGTGGDGYTF
-	TRBV5-4	TRBJ2-7	few	TGTGCCAGCAGCTTGGACCCAACTAGCAGCGACAGGCAGTACTTC	CASSLDPTSSDRQYF
-	TRBV10-3	TRBJ2-1	few	TGTGCCATCAGTGAGTCGGTGACCGGGAATGAGCAGTTCTTC	CAISESVTGNEQFF
TRBD2	TRBV11-3	TRBJ2-1	-	TGTGCCAGCAGCCGGGAGGAGACCCACAATGAGCAGTTCTTC	CASSREETHNEQFF
-	TRBV14	TRBJ2-5	-	TGTGCCAGCAGCCGGGGGGATTTTGGAGAGACCCAGTACTTC	CASSRGDFGETQYF
TRBD1	TRBV7-9	TRBJ2-1	-	TGTGCCAGCAGCTTAGGGGACAGGGACAATGAGCAGTTCTTC	CASSLGDRDNEQFF
-	TRBV4-1	TRBJ2-5	-	TGCGCCAGCAGCCAAGGAGGATCTAAGACCAAAGAGACCCAGTACTTC	CASSQGGSKTKETQYF
TRBD2	TRBV5-1	TRBJ2-5	-	TGCGCCAGCAGCGTAGCGGGGGAGGAGACCCAGTACTTC	CASSVAGEETQYF
-	TRBV28	TRBJ2-1	-	TGTGCCAGCAGTTGGAGGCTCCCCCCGGGGAATGAGCAGTTCTTC	CASSWRLPPGNEQFF
TRBD2	TRBV9	TRBJ2-2	-	TGTGCCAGCAGCTTTGGACTAGCAGCGAACACCGGGGAGCTGTTTTTT	CASSFGLAANTGELFF
TRBD1	TRBV15	TRBJ1-4	-	TGTGCCACCAGCAGAGCCCAGACAGGGGCCGGTGATGAAAAACTGTTTTTT	CATSRAQTGAGDEKLFF
-	TRBV6-6	TRBJ2-1	-	TGTGCCAGCAGTTACTCGGCAGGGTCCTACAATGAGCAGTTCTTC	CASSYSAGSYNEQFF
TRBD2	TRBV28	TRBJ2-2	-	TGTGCCAGCAGTTTATTCCGGACTCGCGGGAGAGGGACCGGGGAGCTGTTTTTT	CASSLFRTRGRGTGELFF
-	TRBV23-1	TRBJ1-3	-	TGCGCCAGCAGTCAATCGAGGACAGTTGGAAACACCATATATTTT	CASSQSRTVGNTIYF
TRBD1	TRBV11-2	TRBJ1-1	-	TGTGCCAGCGACCGAATCGAGGGGGCAGTCACTGAAGCTTTCTTT	CASDRIEGAVTEAFF
-	TRBV5-4	TRBJ1-6	-	TGTGCCAGCAGCACCGACAGGATCATGCCTCTCCACTTT	CASSTDRIMPLHF
TRBD1	TRBV2	TRBJ2-1	many	TGTGCCAGCAGTGAAAGTGGACAGGGTTACAATGAGCAGTTCTTC	CASSESGQGYNEQFF
-	TRBV2	TRBJ1-5	-	TGTGCCAGCAGTGGACGGATAGGAGGCAATCAGCCCCAGCATTTT	CASSGRIGGNQPQHF